This is a list of T cell receptor beta chains from one sample in a study of shared clonotypes between healthy human individuals. The repertoire was sequenced with immunoSEQ multiplex PCR; TCRdb's copy has only in-frame clones and lacks some. This sample carries 2 million to 2.5 million clones, almost 96% of them seen once, and the ten largest clones take around 0.13%. Sequenced input: naive CD4+ T cells sorted from blood. These receptor sequences come from a young man in good health. The CDR3 runs from the conserved cysteine through the conserved F or W. D genes are given only for firm matches. Not all rows give a size; the values are once, few, many and, for expanded clones, a class.

j_gene | d_gene | abundance | v_gene | CDR3nt | CDR3aa
TRBJ2-1 | - | - | TRBV11-2 | TGTGCCAGCAGCCCGCGGTTAGCGGATTACAATGAGCAGTTCTTC | CASSPRLADYNEQFF
TRBJ2-7 | - | - | TRBV28 | TGTGCCAGCGACCCCGGGGGTCCCACCTACGAGCAGTACTTC | CASDPGGPTYEQYF
TRBJ1-6 | - | - | TRBV5-6 | TGTGCCAGCAGCTTCGGAGCGGGGGCGGAAAATTCACCCCTCCACTTT | CASSFGAGAENSPLHF
TRBJ2-3 | - | once | TRBV4-3 | TGCGCCAGCAGCCAAGATGCCCGGGAGAGCACAGATACGCAGTATTTT | CASSQDARESTDTQYF
TRBJ1-2 | - | - | TRBV18 | TGTGCCAGCTCACTCAGCAGCGGCCAGGTGATCGGAGGCTACACCTTC | CASSLSSGQVIGGYTF
TRBJ2-7 | - | - | TRBV19 | TGTGCCAGTGCCAAACGAGGTGAGGGTAGCTCCTACGAGCAGTACTTC | CASAKRGEGSSYEQYF
TRBJ2-1 | TRBD2 | - | TRBV18 | TGTGCCAGCTCACCACCATCCCCCCTCCCTTTTGCGGGAGGGTACAATGAGCAGTTCTTC | CASSPPSPLPFAGGYNEQFF
TRBJ2-7 | TRBD2 | - | TRBV4-2 | TGTGCCAGCAGCCAAGAGACTAGCGGGGAGCAGTACTTC | CASSQETSGEQYF
TRBJ2-7 | - | - | TRBV18 | TGTGCCAGCTCACCATCGGGAGCCGAGGCCTACGAGCAGTACTTC | CASSPSGAEAYEQYF
TRBJ2-7 | TRBD1 | - | TRBV4-1 | TGCGCCAGCAGCCAGGTGACAGGGGGCTTCTACGAGCAGTACTTC | CASSQVTGGFYEQYF
TRBJ2-4 | - | once | TRBV5-1 | TGCGCCAGCAGCTTAACAGGGACTAAAAACATTCAGTACTTC | CASSLTGTKNIQYF
TRBJ1-2 | - | - | TRBV28 | TGTGCCAGCAGTTTGGACGGATTATATGGCTACACCTTC | CASSLDGLYGYTF
TRBJ1-4 | TRBD1 | - | TRBV27 | TGTGCCAGCAGTTTAGCCCCCGGACAGGCTAATGAAAAACTGTTTTTT | CASSLAPGQANEKLFF
TRBJ2-2 | - | - | TRBV9 | TGTGCCAGCAGCGTAACCCCAGGGGCGAGGACCGGGGAGCTGTTTTTT | CASSVTPGARTGELFF
TRBJ1-2 | TRBD1 | - | TRBV28 | TGTGCCAGCAGTTCCACCGGGACAGGGTGGAACTATGGCTACACCTTC | CASSSTGTGWNYGYTF
TRBJ1-1 | TRBD1 | - | TRBV7-6 | TGTGCCAGCAGCCTGGGACAGGTGAACACTGAAGCTTTCTTT | CASSLGQVNTEAFF
TRBJ1-4 | TRBD1 | - | TRBV2 | TGTGCCAGCAATGGACAGGCAACTAATGAAAAACTGTTTTTT | CASNGQATNEKLFF
TRBJ2-6 | - | - | TRBV5-6 | TGTGCCAGCAGCCGCCCGGGTCTGTTGAGCTCTGGGGCCAACGTCCTGACTTTC | CASSRPGLLSSGANVLTF
TRBJ1-1 | - | - | TRBV18 | TGTGCCAGCTCACCAGGACCCTCCCGACTTATGAACACTGAAGCTTTCTTT | CASSPGPSRLMNTEAFF